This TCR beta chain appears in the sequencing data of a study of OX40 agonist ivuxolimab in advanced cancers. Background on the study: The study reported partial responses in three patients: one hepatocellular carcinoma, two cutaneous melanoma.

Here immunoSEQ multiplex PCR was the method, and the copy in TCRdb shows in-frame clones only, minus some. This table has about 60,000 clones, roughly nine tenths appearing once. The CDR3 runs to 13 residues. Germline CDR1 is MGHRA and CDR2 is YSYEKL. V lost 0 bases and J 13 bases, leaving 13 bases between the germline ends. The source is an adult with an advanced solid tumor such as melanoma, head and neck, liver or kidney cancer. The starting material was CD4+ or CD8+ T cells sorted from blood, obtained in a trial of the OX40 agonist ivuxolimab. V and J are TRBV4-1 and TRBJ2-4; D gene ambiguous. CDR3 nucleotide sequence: TGCGCCAGCAGCCAAGATCCTGTGGGCGGACAGTACTTC. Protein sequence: CASSQDPVGGQYF.